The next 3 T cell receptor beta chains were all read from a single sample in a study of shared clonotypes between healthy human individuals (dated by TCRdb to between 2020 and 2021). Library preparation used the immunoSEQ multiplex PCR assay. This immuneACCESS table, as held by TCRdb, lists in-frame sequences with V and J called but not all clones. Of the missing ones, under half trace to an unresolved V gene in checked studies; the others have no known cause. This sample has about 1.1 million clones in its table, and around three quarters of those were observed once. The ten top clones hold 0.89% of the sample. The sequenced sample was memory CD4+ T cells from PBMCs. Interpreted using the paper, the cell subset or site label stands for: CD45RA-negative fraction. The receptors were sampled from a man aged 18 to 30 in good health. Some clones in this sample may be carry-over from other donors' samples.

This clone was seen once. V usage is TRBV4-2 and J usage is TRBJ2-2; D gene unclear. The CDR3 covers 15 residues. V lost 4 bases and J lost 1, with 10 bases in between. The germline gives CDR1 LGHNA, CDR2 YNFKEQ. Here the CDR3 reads CASSRADMNTGELFF. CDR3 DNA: TGTGCCAGCAGCCGGGCAGACATGAACACCGGGGAGCTGTTTTTT.

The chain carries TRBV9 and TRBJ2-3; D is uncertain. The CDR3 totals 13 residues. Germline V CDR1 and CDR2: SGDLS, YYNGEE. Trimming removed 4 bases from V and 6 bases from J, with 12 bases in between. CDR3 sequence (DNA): TGTGCCAGCAGCTTGACGACTTGGGATACGCAGTATTTT. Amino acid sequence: CASSLTTWDTQYF.

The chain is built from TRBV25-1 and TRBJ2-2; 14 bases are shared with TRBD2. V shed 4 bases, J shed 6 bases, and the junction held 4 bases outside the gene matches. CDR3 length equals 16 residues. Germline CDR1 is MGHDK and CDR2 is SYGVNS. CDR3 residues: CASSGGLAGVAGELFF. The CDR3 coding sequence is TGTGCCAGCAGTGGGGGACTAGCGGGAGTTGCCGGGGAGCTGTTTTTT. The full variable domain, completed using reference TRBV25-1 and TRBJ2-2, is EADIYQTPRYLVIGTGKKITLECSQTMGHDKMYWYQQDPGMELHLIHYSYGVNSTEKGDLSSESTVSRIRTEHFPLTLESARPSHTSQYLCASSGGLAGVAGELFFGEGSRLTVL.